One and the same sample provided the 25 T cell receptor beta chains below, sequenced in a study of cytomegalovirus exposure and HLA in healthy donors. PCR amplification relied on 60 Vbeta primers (plus 13 Jbeta primers). Sequenced by immunoSEQ multiplex PCR; TCRdb stores in-frame clones only, minus some. The repertoire holds 100,000 or so clones, with over 75% as singletons. Sequenced material: PBMCs. These receptor sequences come from a woman in her forties in good health and CMV-seropositive.

V usage is TRBV4-3 and J usage is TRBJ1-4; 7 bases are a match to TRBD1. CDR1 is LGHNA and CDR2 is YSLEER in the germline V gene. The CDR3 loop spans 15 amino acids. J was trimmed by 10 bases and V by 1 base; bases with no gene match: 9. CDR3: CASSQAPGGSGKLFF. As DNA, the CDR3 is TGCGCCAGCAGCCAAGCTCCAGGGGGTTCAGGAAAACTGTTTTTT.

CDR3 nucleotides: TGTGCCAGCAGTCTTTACAAGAAAAACATTCAGTACTTC. Translated: CASSLYKKNIQYF. The chain has TRBV2 and TRBJ2-4; D gene unclear. Trimming removed 5 bases at V and 4 bases at J, with 9 bases between. The CDR3 sequence is 13 residues long. Germline values: CDR1 SNHLY, CDR2 FYNNEI.

The chain joins TRBV5-1 to TRBJ1-1, with a possible D match to TRBD1 (5 bases). CDR1 is SGHRS, CDR2 YFSETQ, per germline. This CDR3 region has 13 residues. Deletions cut 4 bases from V and 1 base from J, with 8 bases between. This CDR3 is CASSAGPNTEAFF. In nucleotides, the CDR3 is TGCGCCAGCAGCGCGGGACCGAACACTGAAGCTTTCTTT.

This clone has a single count. The CDR3 nucleotides are TGTGCCAGCAGGCGAACCGGGACTAGCGTTAAAAGGGGAAGCTCCTACAATGAGCAGTTCTTC. Protein: CASRRTGTSVKRGSSYNEQFF. V usage is TRBV28 and J usage is TRBJ2-1; TRBD2 matches 10 bases. The germline gives CDR1 MDHEN, CDR2 SYDVKM. The CDR3 runs to 21 residues. With V trimmed by 6 bases and J by 0 bases, 20 bases remained unmatched.

V is TRBV15 and J is TRBJ1-1; D is possibly TRBD1 (5 bases). The CDR3 has 13 amino acids. Per germline, CDR1 LNHNV and CDR2 YYDKDF (reference sequence). V dropped 2 bases and J dropped 6 bases, with 10 bases sitting between them. The CDR3 is CATSRPRVPEAFF. The CDR3 bases are TGTGCCACCAGCAGACCCAGGGTACCTGAAGCTTTCTTT.

This sequence joins TRBV5-4 and TRBJ2-7; D might be TRBD2 (6 bases). Germline CDR1 SGHNT, CDR2 YYREEE (reference sequence). There are 13 residues in the CDR3. The V end was cut by 3 bases, the J end by 0 bases, with 7 bases between. CDR3 coding DNA: TGTGCCAGCAGCTCGGGGGACTCCTACGAGCAGTACTTC. Translating it yields CASSSGDSYEQYF.

The rearrangement joins TRBV10-3 to TRBJ2-1; TRBD2 might be the D (5 bases). Germline V gene data show CDR1 as ENHRY and CDR2 as SYGVKD. The CDR3 has 14 amino acids. The ends were cut back, 4 bases at V and 9 bases at J, with 16 bases in the middle. This CDR3 reads CAISVKDRSGEQFF. DNA for the CDR3: TGTGCCATCAGTGTAAAGGACCGAAGCGGTGAGCAGTTCTTC.

The chain joins TRBV19 to TRBJ2-7; 8 bases are a match to TRBD1. The J segment lost 1 base and the V segment lost 7 bases, leaving 6 bases of the junction unmatched. This CDR3 comprises 14 residues. In germline, CDR1 is LNHDA, CDR2 SQIVND (reference sequence). CDR3 in amino acids: CASTRTGNSYEQYF. Here the CDR3 DNA reads TGTGCCAGTACTAGGACAGGGAATTCCTACGAGCAGTACTTC.

This chain links TRBV15 with TRBJ2-5; perhaps TRBD1 as D (6 bases). TRBJ2-7 explains the end of the DNA better; the J call may be wrong. This CDR3 region has 14 residues. Germline-derived CDR1 and CDR2 are LNHNV and YYDKDF (reference sequence). CDR3: CATSRPGHALEQYF. The CDR3 nucleotides are TGTGCCACCAGCAGGCCGGGACATGCTCTCGAGCAGTACTTC.

This chain links TRBV7-3 with TRBJ2-3; 9 bases align to TRBD1. The junction had 1 base not matched to a gene; V was cut back by 4 bases and J by 2 bases. Germline assignment: CDR1 SGHTA and CDR2 FQGTGA. This CDR3 has 14 amino acids. DNA of the CDR3: TGTGCCAGCAGCTACAGGGGGCCCACAGATACGCAGTATTTT. It translates to CASSYRGPTDTQYF.

The chain employs TRBV29-1 and TRBJ1-5; 8 bases are a match to TRBD1. The germline CDR1 and CDR2 sequences are SQVTM and ANQGSEA. This CDR3 contains 12 residues. V lost 6 bases to trimming and J lost 7 bases; unmatched junction nucleotides: 5. CDR3 amino acids: CSVGGTGQPQHF. The DNA for the CDR3 is TGCAGCGTGGGGGGGACAGGCCAGCCCCAGCATTTT.

The chain has TRBV7-9 and TRBJ2-7, with 7 bases identical to TRBD1. After removal of 6 bases from V and 0 bases from J, the junction contained 5 bases not matched to a gene. The CDR3 is 14 residues long. The germline gives CDR1 SEHNR, CDR2 FQNEAQ (reference sequence). The CDR3 DNA is TGTGCCAGCAGACGGGACAGTGGCTCCTACGAGCAGTACTTC. Translating it yields CASRRDSGSYEQYF.

V gene TRBV12-5 combines with J gene TRBJ2-7; 8 bases fit TRBD1. The CDR3 spans 16 residues. The germline CDR1 and CDR2 sequences are LGHNT and FRNRAP. The V gene end was trimmed by 1 base and the J gene end by 2 bases; junction bases not matched to a gene: 7. CDR3 in DNA: TGTGCTAGTGGTTTGGCCCGGACAGGGCCTCCCTACGAGCAGTACTTC. This encodes CASGLARTGPPYEQYF.

This chain uses TRBV6-5 with TRBJ2-1, with D maybe TRBD1 (6 bases). The V gene lost 6 bases and the J gene lost 5 bases, with 17 bases spanning the gap. The CDR3 has 15 amino acids. The germline CDR1 and CDR2 sequences are MNHEY and SVGAGI. CDR3 bases: TGTGCCAGCAGACCTACGCCCAGGGGTGACAATGAGCAGTTCTTC. Protein: CASRPTPRGDNEQFF.

This clone showed up just once. J is TRBJ2-5 and V is TRBV4-3; TRBD2 agrees at 9 bases. The J call may not be correct, given that the DNA end is closer to TRBJ2-7. The CDR3 is made up of 15 amino acids. Germline V gene lookup returns CDR1 LGHNA and CDR2 YSLEER. In DNA, the CDR3 is TGCGCCAGCAGCCACTCTAGCGGGGACTACTACGAGCAGTACTTC. Translated, it gives CASSHSSGDYYEQYF.

The chain has TRBV7-9 and TRBJ1-5; tentatively, D is TRBD1 (5 bases). V was shortened by 4 bases and J by 2 bases, with 9 bases between the two germline ends. The CDR3 is 14 amino acids. Looked up from germline, CDR1 is SEHNR and CDR2 is FQNEAQ (reference sequence). The CDR3 loop reads CASSSGYGNQPQHF. In nucleotides, the CDR3 is TGTGCCAGCAGCTCAGGGTACGGCAATCAGCCCCAGCATTTT.

The V gene is TRBV7-3, the J gene TRBJ2-7, with 13 nucleotides matching TRBD2. Germline V CDR1 and CDR2: SGHTA, FQGTGA. This CDR3 has 16 residues. The ends lost 0 bases at V and 3 bases at J; junction bases unmatched: 2. This chain's CDR3 is CASSLTGTSGDYEQYF. CDR3 nucleotides: TGTGCCAGCAGCTTAACCGGGACTAGCGGGGACTACGAGCAGTACTTC.

CDR3 DNA sequence: TGTGCCAGCGGAGTATGGACAGGCGGCAATCAGCCCCAGCATTTT. This encodes CASGVWTGGNQPQHF. The chain carries TRBV28 and TRBJ1-5; 7 bases match TRBD1. Germline assignment: CDR1 MDHEN and CDR2 SYDVKM. The CDR3 has 15 amino acids. V lost 8 bases and J lost 2; bases outside the gene matches: 9.

The CDR3 region has the DNA TGCGCCAGCAGCTTACAGACCGCTTCAAGGAACAATGAGCAGTTCTTC. Residues: CASSLQTASRNNEQFF. This chain links TRBV5-1 with TRBJ2-1; D gene unclear. Trimming cost V 2 bases and J 5 bases, with 17 bases left between them. Germline V gene data show CDR1 as SGHRS and CDR2 as YFSETQ. The CDR3 contains 16 residues.

This chain connects TRBV19 to TRBJ2-2, with TRBD1 as a possible D gene (6 bases). This CDR3 has 14 residues. From germline, CDR1 is LNHDA and CDR2 SQIVND (reference sequence). The V and J ends lost 2 bases and 3 bases respectively, with 7 bases between them. In DNA form, the CDR3 reads TGTGCCAGTAGTATACAGGGGTACACCGGGGAGCTGTTTTTT. Translated, it gives CASSIQGYTGELFF.

A few counts support this clone. CDR3 region: CASSQAGTGELFF. CDR3 DNA sequence: TGCGCCAGCAGCCAAGCAGGTACCGGGGAGCTGTTTTTT. The V gene is TRBV4-1, the J gene TRBJ2-2; D not resolved. With 1 base removed from V and 5 bases from J, the gap between germline ends came to 5 bases. Germline assignment: CDR1 MGHRA and CDR2 YSYEKL. The CDR3 is 13 amino acids.

V gene TRBV7-3 combines with J gene TRBJ1-5; D remains unclear. The CDR3 has 17 residues. In germline, CDR1 is SGHTA, CDR2 FQGTGA. V was trimmed by 0 bases and J by 1 base, leaving 13 bases between them. CDR3 loop: CASSLTRTEDSNQPQHF. In DNA, the CDR3 is TGTGCCAGCAGCTTAACGCGGACGGAGGACAGCAATCAGCCCCAGCATTTT.

This clone showed up just once. The chain links TRBV4-2 to TRBJ1-3, with 9 bases lining up with TRBD1. Germline CDR1 is LGHNA and CDR2 is YNFKEQ. V dropped 0 bases and J dropped 0; count of bases not matched to a gene: 3. This CDR3 is 17 amino acids long. The chain's CDR3 is CASSQEPGQGSGNTIYF. Here the CDR3 DNA reads TGTGCCAGCAGCCAAGAACCGGGACAGGGCTCTGGAAACACCATATATTTT.

The chain has TRBV7-9 and TRBJ2-1; weak D call: TRBD1 (5 bases). Trimming stripped 5 bases from V and 4 bases from J, with 9 bases between. CDR1 and CDR2 (germline): SEHNR, FQNEAQ (reference sequence). The CDR3 is made up of 13 amino acids. The CDR3 nucleotides are TGTGCCAGCAGCCCCGACAGATACAATGAGCAGTTCTTC. Translation: CASSPDRYNEQFF.

The chain combines TRBV5-4 with TRBJ2-2; TRBD1 aligns across 9 bases. The CDR3 extends over 14 amino acids. The V gene end was trimmed by 3 bases and the J gene end by 6 bases; junction bases not matched to a gene: 3. Germline-derived CDR1 and CDR2 are SGHNT and YYREEE (reference sequence). This CDR3 reads CASSYTGGSGELFF. The DNA of the CDR3 is TGTGCCAGCAGCTATACAGGGGGCTCCGGGGAGCTGTTTTTT.